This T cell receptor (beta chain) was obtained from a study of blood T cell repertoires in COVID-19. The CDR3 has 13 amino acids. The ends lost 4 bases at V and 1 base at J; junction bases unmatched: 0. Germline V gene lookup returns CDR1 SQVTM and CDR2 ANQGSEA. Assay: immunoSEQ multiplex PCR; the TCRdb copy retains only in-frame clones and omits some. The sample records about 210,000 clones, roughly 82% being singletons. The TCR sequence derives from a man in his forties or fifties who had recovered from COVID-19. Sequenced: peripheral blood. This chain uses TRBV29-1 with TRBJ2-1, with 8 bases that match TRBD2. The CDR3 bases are TGCAGCGTTGCGGGGGGGTCCTACAATGAGCAGTTCTTC. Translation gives CSVAGGSYNEQFF.